A single sample is the source of the 30 T cell receptor beta chains below, sequenced in a study of tissue T cells after allogeneic stem cell transplantation. Libraries were prepared by immunoSEQ multiplex PCR; TCRdb keeps only in-frame clonotypes and omits some of them. The table shows around 6,100 clones, with 45% to 55% occurring only once. The time point denotes: mouse harvest day 14 after allogeneic transplant. Each mouse received 10^7 T-cell-depleted marrow cells plus 10^6 splenic CD5+ T cells by tail vein. The sample comprised gut tissue. The origin of the receptors is a female BALB/c mouse given C57BL/6 T cells with graft-versus-host disease after an allogeneic hematopoietic cell transplant.

In its sample, this clone was seen a few times. Gene names and germline match the mouse. The CDR3 end is not reached by the read, which stops 1 residue before it; the germline J gene fills it in. The chain employs TRBV29 and TRBJ2-5; D might be TRBD1 (5 bases). V lost 2 bases and J 4 bases, leaving 7 bases between the germline ends. Germline V gene lookup returns CDR1 MSHET and CDR2 SYDVDS. This CDR3 is built from 13 residues. The DNA read from the CDR3 is TGTGCTAGCAGTTTAGGCAGGGAAGACACCCAGTAC. Protein product: CASSLGREDTQY. The full CDR3 sequence reads CASSLGREDTQYF.

Comments on this clone: Mouse gene names apply. The read ends 1 residue before the CDR3 terminus; that terminus is restored from the germline J gene. J is TRBJ1-1 and V is TRBV26; D gene uncertain. Trimming stripped 5 bases from V and 3 bases from J, with 7 bases between. This CDR3 comprises 12 residues. Germline assignment: CDR1 KGHPV and CDR2 FQNQEV (reference sequence). The CDR3 reads CASSYTDTEVFF. The CDR3 DNA, read in part, is TGTGCCAGCAGTTACACCGACACAGAAGTCTTC.

As to this clone: Genes and germline come from the mouse. The read ends 1 residue before the CDR3 terminus; that terminus is restored from the germline J gene. V and J are TRBV13-3 and TRBJ2-2, with D possibly being TRBD1 (8 bases). In germline, CDR1 is NNHDY, CDR2 SYVADS. The ends were cut back, 3 bases at V and 3 bases at J, with 12 bases in the middle. There are 15 residues in the CDR3. The CDR3 region is CASSGTGGDTGQLYF. Incomplete CDR3 DNA: TGTGCCAGCAGTGGTACAGGGGGGGACACCGGGCAGCTCTAC.

On this clone itself: Genes and germline come from the mouse. The read finishes 1 residue shy of the CDR3 end, and the germline J gene is used to complete it. The genes are TRBV16 and TRBJ1-4; D gene unclear. Germline assignment: CDR1 SGHSA and CDR2 FRNQAP. V shed 5 bases and J shed 0 bases, with 7 bases lying between them. This CDR3 has 14 residues. The CDR3 sequence: CASSPVISNERLFF. The DNA read from the CDR3 is TGTGCAAGCAGCCCTGTAATTTCCAACGAAAGATTATTT.

With regard to this clone: A far bigger clonotype differs at one base, so this is likely a read error. Mouse gene names apply. Sequencing ends 1 residue short of the CDR3 end; the germline J gene provides the rest. This same CDR3 is encoded by further DNA sequences in the sample. The rearrangement links TRBV19 to TRBJ2-5; TRBD2 matches 11 bases. The germline gives CDR1 FNHDT, CDR2 SITEND (reference sequence). The CDR3 sequence is 13 residues long. The CDR3 DNA, read in part, is TGCGCCAGCAACTGGGGGGGCCTTGACACCCAGTAC. Translation: CASNWGGLDTQY. The full-length CDR3 reads as CASNWGGLDTQYF.

On this clone: A far larger clone is one base from this, pointing to a likely read error. Genes and germline are mouse. The sequenced fragment ends 1 residue before the CDR3 boundary, so the rest is inferred from the germline J gene. J is TRBJ2-7 and V is TRBV13-3; 8 bases are a match to TRBD2. The J segment lost 7 bases and the V segment lost 9 bases, leaving 9 bases of the junction unmatched. This CDR3 contains 12 residues. The germline V gene has CDR1 NNHDY and CDR2 SYVADS. CDR3 DNA, as far as it was read: TGTGCCACTAGACTGGGGCGGCGGGAACAGTAC. Encoded protein: CATRLGRREQY. The full CDR3 sequence reads CATRLGRREQYF.

Of note for this clone: Gene names denote mouse genes. With the read ending 1 residue before the CDR3 end, the germline J gene is used to fill in that end. V usage is TRBV17 and J usage is TRBJ2-2, with TRBD1 matching over 12 bases. The V segment lost 5 bases and the J segment 4 bases; nucleotides outside the gene matches: 5. The germline CDR1 and CDR2 sequences are MNHDT and YYDKIL. The CDR3 spans 16 residues. CDR3 protein: CASSPGTGGFTGQLYF. The DNA read from the CDR3 is TGTGCTAGCAGTCCCGGGACAGGGGGCTTCACCGGGCAGCTCTAC.

A word on this clone: Genes here carry mouse names. Coverage ceases 1 residue before the CDR3 finishes, and the germline J gene fills in the end. V usage is TRBV13-2 and J usage is TRBJ2-5; 7 bases match TRBD2. The V and J ends lost 0 bases and 5 bases, in that order; junction bases with no gene match: 6. CDR1 and CDR2 (germline): NNHNN, SYGAGS (reference sequence). CDR3 length equals 15 residues. The part of the CDR3 DNA that was read is TGTGCCAGCGGTGATGCCGGGCTGGGGGTAGACACCCAGTAC. Translation: CASGDAGLGVDTQY. The CDR3, in full, reads CASGDAGLGVDTQYF.

Note on this clone: Germline and genes here are mouse. Read data end 1 residue before the CDR3 end; the end is taken from the germline J gene. This chain joins TRBV15 and TRBJ1-1, with TRBD1 matching over 9 bases. Losses at the gene ends were 5 bases for V and 0 bases for J; bases not matched to a gene: 4. This CDR3 has 15 residues. Germline-derived CDR1 and CDR2 are SGHND and FRSKSL. CDR3 DNA (partial): TGTGCCAGCAGTCCGGGACAGGGACCAAACACAGAAGTCTTC. The encoded protein is CASSPGQGPNTEVF. The entire CDR3 protein is CASSPGQGPNTEVFF.

In its sample, this clone is medium-sized. Gene names and germline match the mouse. The read terminates 1 residue before the CDR3 end, so the remaining end is supplied by the germline J gene. This chain uses TRBV15 with TRBJ2-4; 7 positions agree with TRBD1. Germline assignment: CDR1 SGHND and CDR2 FRSKSL. The CDR3 extends over 13 amino acids. The junction had 7 bases not matched to a gene; V was cut back by 6 bases and J by 7 bases. Incomplete CDR3 DNA: TGTGCCAGCAGCCTTACAGGGGTGGACACCTTGTAC. It yields the protein CASSLTGVDTLY. The full CDR3 reads CASSLTGVDTLYF.

With regard to this clone: Gene labels here are mouse ones. The sequence runs out 1 residue before the end of the CDR3; the remainder is reconstructed from the germline J gene. The chain has TRBV23 and TRBJ2-4. CDR3 length equals 13 residues. Germline V gene sequence: CDR1 KGHTA, CDR2 FQNQQP. This CDR3 reads CSSSPAGQNTLYF. CDR3 DNA, as far as it was read: TGCTCCAGCAGCCCCGCCGGTCAAAACACCTTGTAC.

Remarks on this clone: The gene names given are mouse names. The read halts 1 residue ahead of the CDR3 end, with the missing end drawn from the germline J gene. The chain employs TRBV26 and TRBJ2-4, with D tentatively TRBD1 (6 bases). CDR1 is KGHPV, CDR2 FQNQEV, per germline (reference sequence). V was shortened by 5 bases and J by 0 bases, with 9 bases between the two germline ends. CDR3 length: 14 amino acids. Partial CDR3 DNA: TGTGCCAGCAGTATACAGGGTAGTCAAAACACCTTGTAC. Translating gives CASSIQGSQNTLY. The complete CDR3 sequence is CASSIQGSQNTLYF.

Details on this clone: Mouse gene names and germline throughout. Sequencing ends 1 residue short of the CDR3 end; the germline J gene provides the rest. V usage is TRBV23 and J usage is TRBJ2-5; TRBD2 is the table's D call and was not checked against the DNA. From germline, CDR1 is KGHTA and CDR2 FQNQQP. This CDR3 has 13 amino acids. The DNA read from the CDR3 is TGCTCCAGCAGTCCGGGGGGCCAAGACACCCAGTAC. It yields the protein CSSSPGGQDTQY. The full CDR3 protein reads CSSSPGGQDTQYF. Looking up the rest from reference TRBV23 and TRBJ2-5 gives the full variable domain: DAAVTQKPRYLIKMKGQEAEMKCIPEKGHTAVFWYQQKQSKELKFLIYFQNQQPLDQIDMVKERFSAVCPSSSLCSLGIRTCEAEDSALYLCSSSPGGQDTQYFGPGTRLLVL.

With respect to this clone: The gene names given are mouse names. The sequenced CDR3 bases are TGCACCTGCAGTGCAGATCGTAATTCGCCCCTCTAC. Encoded protein: CTCSADRNSPLY. The entire CDR3 reads CTCSADRNSPLYF. The gene calls are TRBV1 and TRBJ1-6; no definite D call. The read ends 1 residue before the CDR3 terminus; that terminus is restored from the germline J gene. TRBJ1-6 is an ORF, and what it does is uncertain. The CDR3 is 13 amino acids. Per germline, CDR1 NSQYPW and CDR2 LRSPGD (reference sequence). Trimming pared 0 bases from V and 6 bases from J, leaving 3 bases between.

In its sample, this clone ranks as large. The gene names here belong to mouse. From the germline J gene comes the end of the CDR3, since the read stops 1 residue before it. The chain carries TRBV26 and TRBJ1-3; D gene uncertain. The V and J ends lost 0 bases and 0 bases respectively, with 3 bases between them. Germline V gives CDR1 KGHPV, CDR2 FQNQEV (reference sequence). This CDR3 is built from 14 residues. This chain's CDR3 is CASSLSSSGNTLYF. The sequenced CDR3 bases are TGTGCCAGCAGTCTGTCCAGTTCTGGAAATACGCTCTAT.

This clone is a singleton in its sample. The genes and germline here are from mouse. The missing CDR3 end, 1 residue past where the read stops, is filled in from the germline J gene. The chain is built from TRBV3 and TRBJ1-1; D unclear. The V and J ends lost 3 bases and 0 bases respectively, with 8 bases between them. Germline V gene data show CDR1 as SNHLY and CDR2 as FYNGKV (reference sequence). The CDR3 length is 14 residues. The CDR3 protein is CASSLRRSNTEVFF. The CDR3 DNA, read in part, is TGTGCCAGCAGCTTGCGCCGTTCAAACACAGAAGTCTTC.

Concerning this clone itself: Mouse gene names apply. The read is 1 residue too short to cover the CDR3 end, so that end is filled in from the germline J gene. The V and J genes are TRBV19 and TRBJ1-1; D possibly corresponds to TRBD1 (5 bases). The V end lost 3 bases, the J end lost 5 bases, and 8 bases lay between the germline ends. The CDR3 length is 12 residues. Germline-derived CDR1 and CDR2 are FNHDT and SITEND (reference sequence). The CDR3 DNA, read in part, is TGTGCCAGCAGTAACGACAGAACAGAAGTCTTC. It encodes CASSNDRTEVF. The entire CDR3 is CASSNDRTEVFF.

Concerning this clone: These gene names are mouse names. The read terminates 1 residue ahead of where the CDR3 ends, so the germline J gene completes it. V and J are TRBV24 and TRBJ2-5; 7 bases fit TRBD2. Germline V gene lookup returns CDR1 KGHTA and CDR2 FRNEEI. The CDR3 is made up of 14 amino acids. V shed 4 bases, J shed 4 bases, and the junction held 5 bases outside the gene matches. The CDR3 loop reads CASSPRLGEDTQYF. The DNA read from the CDR3 is TGTGCCAGCAGTCCCCGGCTGGGGGAAGACACCCAGTAC.

There are a few counts of this clone. These gene names are mouse names. The CDR3 end falls 1 residue outside the read, so it is completed with the germline J gene. The gene calls are TRBV4 and TRBJ1-3; D is unclear. The CDR3 sequence is 15 residues long. The V end was cut by 4 bases, the J end by 0 bases, with 10 bases between. Germline V lookup: CDR1 LGHDT, CDR2 YNNKQL (reference sequence). CDR3 bases read: TGTGCCAGCAGCTCGGATCGGATTTCTGGAAATACGCTCTAT. Its translation: CASSSDRISGNTLY. The entire CDR3 protein is CASSSDRISGNTLYF.

This clone was detected only once. Gene names are mouse gene names. The read terminates 1 residue ahead of where the CDR3 ends, so the germline J gene completes it. The V call is TRBV3, the J call TRBJ2-2; tentative D call: TRBD2 (6 bases). The V and J ends lost 4 bases and 1 base respectively, with 7 bases between them. From germline, CDR1 is SNHLY and CDR2 FYNGKV (reference sequence). There are 14 residues in the CDR3. The CDR3 region is CASSSGLNTGQLYF. CDR3 DNA, as far as it was read: TGTGCCAGCAGCTCGGGACTAAACACCGGGCAGCTCTAC.

Worth noting for this clone: These gene names are mouse names. The sequence runs out 1 residue before the end of the CDR3; the remainder is reconstructed from the germline J gene. J is TRBJ2-4 and V is TRBV5, with a possible D match to TRBD2 (6 bases). The germline V gene encodes CDR1 LGHNA and CDR2 YNLKQL (reference sequence). This CDR3 contains 15 residues. V lost 0 bases, J lost 5 bases, and 12 bases lay in between. The sequenced CDR3 bases are TGTGCCAGCAGCCAAGATGCTGGGGTGGGAAACACCTTGTAC. Encoded protein: CASSQDAGVGNTLY. From start to end, the CDR3 is CASSQDAGVGNTLYF.

For this clone: Gene names and germline refer to mouse. The CDR3 end lies 1 residue beyond the end of the read and is filled in from the germline J gene. The J gene is TRBJ1-3, the V gene TRBV26; D is uncertain. This CDR3 comprises 15 residues. Germline V gene data show CDR1 as KGHPV and CDR2 as FQNQEV (reference sequence). Trimming cost V 2 bases and J 0 bases, with 8 bases left between them. The covered CDR3 bases are TGTGCCAGCAGTCTGCGACAAAATTCTGGAAATACGCTCTAT. This sequence encodes CASSLRQNSGNTLY. The entire CDR3 reads CASSLRQNSGNTLYF. Drawing the rest from reference TRBV26 and TRBJ1-3, the complete variable domain is NSKVIQTPRYLVKGQGQKAKMRCIPEKGHPVVFWYQQNKNNEFKFLINFQNQEVLQQIDMTEKRFSAECPSNSPCSLEIQSSEAGDSALYLCASSLRQNSGNTLYFGEGSRLIVV.

This clone was seen a few times. Any gene name here is a mouse gene name. The CDR3 extends 1 residue past the end of the read, so its final part is completed from the germline J gene. This rearrangement joins TRBV23 to TRBJ2-3; no check of the table's D call, TRBD1, against the DNA was made. This CDR3 has 14 amino acids. Looked up from germline, CDR1 is KGHTA and CDR2 is FQNQQP. CDR3 DNA, as far as it was read: TGCTCCAGCAGTCTGGGACAGGGGCCAGAAACGCTGTAT. Translating gives CSSSLGQGPETLY. The whole CDR3 sequence is CSSSLGQGPETLYF.

This clone was seen once. Each gene name is a mouse one. The read ends 1 residue before the CDR3 terminus; that terminus is restored from the germline J gene. This sequence joins TRBV26 and TRBJ1-6; D unclear. TRBJ1-6 is given ORF status, its function remaining uncertain. Germline V lookup: CDR1 KGHPV, CDR2 FQNQEV (reference sequence). Trimming took 2 bases from V and 6 from J, leaving 8 bases between them. The CDR3 covers 14 residues. The CDR3 here is CASSLGSGNSPLYF. Incomplete CDR3 DNA: TGTGCCAGCAGTCTGGGGTCGGGTAATTCGCCCCTCTAC.

As regards this clone: All gene names here are mouse names. Sequencing ends 1 residue short of the CDR3 end; the germline J gene provides the rest. The chain recombines TRBV26 with TRBJ2-5; 10 bases are a match to TRBD2. After removal of 3 bases from V and 6 bases from J, the junction contained 3 bases not matched to a gene. This CDR3 region has 14 residues. CDR1 and CDR2 (germline): KGHPV, FQNQEV (reference sequence). The covered CDR3 bases are TGTGCCAGCAGTCTTCCGGGACTGGGGGACACCCAGTAC. It codes for CASSLPGLGDTQY. The CDR3 in its entirety is CASSLPGLGDTQYF.

This clone was picked up a small number of times. The genes and germline here are from mouse. The read ends 1 residue shy of where the CDR3 ends; the end is completed using the germline J gene. The genes are TRBV3 and TRBJ1-2, with a weak D call TRBD1 (6 bases). The CDR3 is made up of 13 amino acids. V lost 5 bases and J lost 4, with 11 bases in between. Germline V gene sequence: CDR1 SNHLY, CDR2 FYNGKV (reference sequence). The sequenced CDR3 bases are TGTGCCAGCAGCCCCAGGGGTCGCTCCGACTACACC. This encodes CASSPRGRSDYT. The complete CDR3 reads CASSPRGRSDYTF.

This clone was found a few times. Gene names are mouse gene names. The read terminates 1 residue ahead of where the CDR3 ends, so the germline J gene completes it. This chain joins TRBV31 and TRBJ2-3; TRBD2 agrees at 9 bases. V shed 1 base and J 3 bases; nucleotides not matched to a gene: 8. This CDR3 is built from 16 residues. CDR1 GKSSPN and CDR2 SITVG come from the germline V gene. The CDR3 DNA, read in part, is TGTGCCTGGAGTCCTGGGGGGGGGCGTTTGGCAGAAACGCTGTAT. The encoded protein is CAWSPGGGRLAETLY. Given in full, the CDR3 is CAWSPGGGRLAETLYF.

As regards this clone: Gene names are mouse gene names. Read data end 1 residue before the CDR3 end; the end is taken from the germline J gene. The chain is built from TRBV26 and TRBJ2-7, with unresolved D. The CDR3 sequence is 12 residues long. Deletions cut 3 bases from V and 0 bases from J, with 3 bases between. Germline V gene sequence: CDR1 KGHPV, CDR2 FQNQEV (reference sequence). The sequenced part of the CDR3 DNA is TGTGCCAGCAGTCTCACCTCCTATGAACAGTAC. Encoded protein: CASSLTSYEQY. The whole CDR3 reads CASSLTSYEQYF.

This clone was detected only a few times. Gene names denote mouse genes. Read coverage stops 1 residue before the CDR3 terminus; the germline J gene supplies the remainder. This chain uses TRBV26 with TRBJ2-1; D is unclear. The germline V gene encodes CDR1 KGHPV and CDR2 FQNQEV (reference sequence). V lost 2 bases, J lost 0 bases, and 5 bases lay in between. The CDR3 is 14 residues long. The CDR3 loop reads CASSLGSNYAEQFF. The part of the CDR3 DNA that was read is TGTGCCAGCAGTCTGGGGTCTAACTATGCTGAGCAGTTC. The variable domain in full, completed from reference TRBV26 and TRBJ2-1, reads NSKVIQTPRYLVKGQGQKAKMRCIPEKGHPVVFWYQQNKNNEFKFLINFQNQEVLQQIDMTEKRFSAECPSNSPCSLEIQSSEAGDSALYLCASSLGSNYAEQFFGPGTRLTVL.

As concerns this clone: Each gene name is a mouse one. The read halts 1 residue ahead of the CDR3 end, with the missing end drawn from the germline J gene. V gene TRBV16 combines with J gene TRBJ1-2, with D possibly matching TRBD1 (6 bases). This CDR3 has 13 amino acids. Germline V gene lookup returns CDR1 SGHSA and CDR2 FRNQAP. Trimming cost V 8 bases and J 1 base, with 11 bases left between them. CDR3 amino acids: CASPGHLNSDYTF. The DNA read from the CDR3 is TGTGCAAGCCCGGGACACCTAAACTCCGACTACACC.